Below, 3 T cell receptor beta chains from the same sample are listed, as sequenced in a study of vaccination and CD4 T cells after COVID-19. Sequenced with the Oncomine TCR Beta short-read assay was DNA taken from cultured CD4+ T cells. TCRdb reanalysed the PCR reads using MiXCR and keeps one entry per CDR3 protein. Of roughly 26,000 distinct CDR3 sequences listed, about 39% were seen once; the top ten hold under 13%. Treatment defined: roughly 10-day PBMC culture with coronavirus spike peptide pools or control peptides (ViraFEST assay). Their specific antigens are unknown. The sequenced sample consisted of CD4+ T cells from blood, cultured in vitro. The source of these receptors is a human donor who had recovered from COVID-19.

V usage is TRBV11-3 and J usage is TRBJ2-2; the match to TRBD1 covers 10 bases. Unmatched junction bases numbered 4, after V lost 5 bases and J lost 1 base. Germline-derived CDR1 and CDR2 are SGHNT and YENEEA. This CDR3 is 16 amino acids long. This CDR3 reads CASSPGQGVNTGELFF. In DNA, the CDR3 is TGTGCCAGCAGCCCAGGACAGGGGGTGAACACCGGGGAGCTGTTTTTT. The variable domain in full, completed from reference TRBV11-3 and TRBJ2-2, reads EAGVVQSPRYKIIEKKQPVAFWCNPISGHNTLYWYLQNLGQGPELLIRYENEEAVDDSQLPKDRFSAERLKGVDSTLKIQPAELGDSAVYLCASSPGQGVNTGELFFGEGSRLTVL.

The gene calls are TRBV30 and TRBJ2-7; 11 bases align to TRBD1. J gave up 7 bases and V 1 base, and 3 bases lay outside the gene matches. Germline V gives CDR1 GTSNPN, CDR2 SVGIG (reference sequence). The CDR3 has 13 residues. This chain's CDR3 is CAWSGGTGGEQYF. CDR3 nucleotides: TGTGCCTGGAGTGGTGGGACAGGGGGAGAGCAGTACTTC.

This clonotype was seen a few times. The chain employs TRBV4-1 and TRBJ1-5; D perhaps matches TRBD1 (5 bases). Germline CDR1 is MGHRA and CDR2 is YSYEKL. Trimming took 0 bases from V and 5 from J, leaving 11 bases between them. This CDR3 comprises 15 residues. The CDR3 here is CASSQDWGRHQPQHF. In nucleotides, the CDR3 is TGCGCCAGCAGCCAAGATTGGGGGAGGCATCAGCCCCAGCATTTT.